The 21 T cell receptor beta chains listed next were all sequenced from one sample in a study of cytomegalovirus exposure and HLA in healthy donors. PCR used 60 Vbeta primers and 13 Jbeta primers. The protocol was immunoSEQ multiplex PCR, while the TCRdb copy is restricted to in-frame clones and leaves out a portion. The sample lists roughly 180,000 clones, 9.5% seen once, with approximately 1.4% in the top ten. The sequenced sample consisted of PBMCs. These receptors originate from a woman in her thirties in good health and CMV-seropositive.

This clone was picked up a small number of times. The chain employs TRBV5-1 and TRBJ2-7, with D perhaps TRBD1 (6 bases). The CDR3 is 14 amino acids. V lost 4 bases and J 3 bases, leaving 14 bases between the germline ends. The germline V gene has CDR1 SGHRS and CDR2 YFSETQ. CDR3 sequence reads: CASSPLGHDYEQYF. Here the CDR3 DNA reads TGCGCCAGCAGCCCTCTGGGACATGACTACGAGCAGTACTTC.

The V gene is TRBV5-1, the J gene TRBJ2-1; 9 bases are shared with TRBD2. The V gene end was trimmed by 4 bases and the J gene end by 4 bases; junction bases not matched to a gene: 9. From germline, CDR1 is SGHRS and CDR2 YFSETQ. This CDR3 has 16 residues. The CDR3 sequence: CASSKEAGGGYNEQFF. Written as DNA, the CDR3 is TGCGCCAGCAGCAAGGAAGCGGGAGGAGGGTACAATGAGCAGTTCTTC.

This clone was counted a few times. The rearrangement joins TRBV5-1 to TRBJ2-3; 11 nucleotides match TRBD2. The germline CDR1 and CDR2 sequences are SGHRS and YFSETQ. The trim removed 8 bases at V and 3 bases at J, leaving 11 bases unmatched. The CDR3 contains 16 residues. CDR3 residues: CASRSGRAQYTDTQYF. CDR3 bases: TGCGCCAGTCGTAGCGGGAGGGCCCAATATACAGATACGCAGTATTTT.

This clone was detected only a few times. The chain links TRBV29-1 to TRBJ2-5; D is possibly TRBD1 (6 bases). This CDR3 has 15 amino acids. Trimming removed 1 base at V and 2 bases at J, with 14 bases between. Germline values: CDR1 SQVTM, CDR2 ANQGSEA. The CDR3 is CSVEGEWDKQETQYF. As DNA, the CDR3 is TGCAGCGTTGAAGGGGAATGGGACAAACAAGAGACCCAGTACTTC.

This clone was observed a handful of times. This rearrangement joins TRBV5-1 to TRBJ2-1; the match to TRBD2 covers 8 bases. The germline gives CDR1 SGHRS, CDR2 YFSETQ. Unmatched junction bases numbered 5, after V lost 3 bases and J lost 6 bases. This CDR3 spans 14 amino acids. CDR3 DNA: TGCGCCAGCAGCTCAACGGGACTAGTCAATGAGCAGTTCTTC. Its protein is CASSSTGLVNEQFF.

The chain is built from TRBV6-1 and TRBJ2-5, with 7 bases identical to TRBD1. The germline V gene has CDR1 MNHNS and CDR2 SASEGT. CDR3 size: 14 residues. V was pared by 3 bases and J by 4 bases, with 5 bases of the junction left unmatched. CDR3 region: CASSDWDRTETQYF. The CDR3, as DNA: TGTGCCAGCAGTGATTGGGACAGAACAGAGACCCAGTACTTC.

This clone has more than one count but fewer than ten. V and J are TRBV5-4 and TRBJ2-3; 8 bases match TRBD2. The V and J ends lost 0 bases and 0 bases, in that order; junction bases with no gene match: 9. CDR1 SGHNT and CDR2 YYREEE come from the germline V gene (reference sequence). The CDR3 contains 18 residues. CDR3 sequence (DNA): TGTGCCAGCAGCTTGGAGGGTTTAGCGGGACTTAGCACAGATACGCAGTATTTT. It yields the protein CASSLEGLAGLSTDTQYF.

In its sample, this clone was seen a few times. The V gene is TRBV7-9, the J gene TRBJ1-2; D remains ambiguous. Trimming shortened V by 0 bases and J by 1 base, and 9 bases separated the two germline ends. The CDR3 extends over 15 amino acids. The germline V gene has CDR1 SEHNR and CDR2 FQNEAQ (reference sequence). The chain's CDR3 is CASSLALQINYGYTF. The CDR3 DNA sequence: TGTGCCAGCAGCTTAGCATTGCAGATTAACTATGGCTACACCTTC.

The CDR3 reads CASSIVEATYEQYF. The DNA of the CDR3 is TGTGCCAGTAGTATAGTCGAAGCAACCTACGAGCAGTACTTC. The V gene is TRBV19, the J gene TRBJ2-7; D uncertain. The CDR3 runs 14 residues. V lost 1 base and J lost 2, with 9 bases in between. The germline CDR1 and CDR2 sequences are LNHDA and SQIVND (reference sequence).

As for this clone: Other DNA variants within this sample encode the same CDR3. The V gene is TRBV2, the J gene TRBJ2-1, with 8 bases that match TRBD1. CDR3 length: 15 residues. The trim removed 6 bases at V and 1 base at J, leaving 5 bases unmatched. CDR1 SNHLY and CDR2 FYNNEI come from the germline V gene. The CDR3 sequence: CASRAGTGSYNEQFF. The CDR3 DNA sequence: TGTGCCAGCAGGGCCGGGACAGGTTCCTACAATGAGCAGTTCTTC. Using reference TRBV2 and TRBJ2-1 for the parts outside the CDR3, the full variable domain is EPEVTQTPSHQVTQMGQEVILRCVPISNHLYFYWYRQILGQKVEFLVSFYNNEISEKSEIFDDQFSVERPDGSNFTLKIRSTKLEDSAMYFCASRAGTGSYNEQFFGPGTRLTVL.

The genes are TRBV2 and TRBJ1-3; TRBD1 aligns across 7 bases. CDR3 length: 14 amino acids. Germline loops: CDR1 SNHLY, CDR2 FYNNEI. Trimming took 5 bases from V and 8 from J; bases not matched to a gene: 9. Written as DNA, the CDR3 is TGTGCCAGCAGTAAACAGGGGACGGGTTACACCATATATTTT. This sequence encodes CASSKQGTGYTIYF.

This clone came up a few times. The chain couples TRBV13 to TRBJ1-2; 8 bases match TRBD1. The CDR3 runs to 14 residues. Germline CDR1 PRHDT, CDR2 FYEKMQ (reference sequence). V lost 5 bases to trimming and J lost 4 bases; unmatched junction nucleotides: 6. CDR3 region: CASSTGQGAYGYTF. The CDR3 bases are TGTGCCAGCAGCACCGGACAGGGAGCCTATGGCTACACCTTC.

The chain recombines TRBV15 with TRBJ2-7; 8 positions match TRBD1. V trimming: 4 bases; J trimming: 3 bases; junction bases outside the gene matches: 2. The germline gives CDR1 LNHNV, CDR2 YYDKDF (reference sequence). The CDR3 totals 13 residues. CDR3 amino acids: CATSKGTGYEQYF. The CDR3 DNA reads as TGTGCCACCAGCAAGGGGACAGGCTACGAGCAGTACTTC.

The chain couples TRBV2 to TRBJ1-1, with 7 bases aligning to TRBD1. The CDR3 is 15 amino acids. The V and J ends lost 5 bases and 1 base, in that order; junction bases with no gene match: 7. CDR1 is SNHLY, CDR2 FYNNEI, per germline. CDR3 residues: CASSRKGASNTEAFF. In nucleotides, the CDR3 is TGTGCCAGCAGTAGAAAGGGGGCTTCGAACACTGAAGCTTTCTTT.

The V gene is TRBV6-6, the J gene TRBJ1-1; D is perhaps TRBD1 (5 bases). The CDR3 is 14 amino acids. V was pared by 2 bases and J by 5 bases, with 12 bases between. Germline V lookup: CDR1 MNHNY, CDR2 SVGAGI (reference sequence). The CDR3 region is CASSYPSRGTEAFF. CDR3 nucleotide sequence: TGTGCCAGCAGTTACCCCTCTAGGGGTACTGAAGCTTTCTTT.

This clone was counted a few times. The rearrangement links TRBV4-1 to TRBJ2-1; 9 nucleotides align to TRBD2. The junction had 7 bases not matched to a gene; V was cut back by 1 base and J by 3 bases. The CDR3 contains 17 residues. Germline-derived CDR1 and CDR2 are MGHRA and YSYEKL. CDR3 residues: CASSQGPGGRGYNEQFF. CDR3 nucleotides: TGCGCCAGCAGCCAAGGCCCTGGCGGGAGGGGCTACAATGAGCAGTTCTTC.

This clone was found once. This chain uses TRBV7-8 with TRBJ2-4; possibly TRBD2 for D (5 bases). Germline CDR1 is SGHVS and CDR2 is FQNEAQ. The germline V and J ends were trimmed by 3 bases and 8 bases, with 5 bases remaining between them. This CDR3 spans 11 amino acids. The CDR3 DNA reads TGTGCCAGCAGCTTGCGGGACATTCAGTACTTC. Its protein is CASSLRDIQYF.

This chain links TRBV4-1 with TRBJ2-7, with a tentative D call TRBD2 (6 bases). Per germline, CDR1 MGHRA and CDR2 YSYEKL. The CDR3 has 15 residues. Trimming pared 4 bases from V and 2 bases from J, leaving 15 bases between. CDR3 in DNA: TGCGCCAGCAGCCGGGAGGAGGAAGGAACCTACGAGCAGTACTTC. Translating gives CASSREEEGTYEQYF.

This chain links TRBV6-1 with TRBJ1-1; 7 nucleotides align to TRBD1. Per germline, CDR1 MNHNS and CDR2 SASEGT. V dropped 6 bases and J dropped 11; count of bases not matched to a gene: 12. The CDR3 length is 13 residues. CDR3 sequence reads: CASSAFDRVGAFF. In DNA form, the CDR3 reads TGTGCCAGCAGCGCTTTCGACAGGGTTGGCGCTTTCTTT.

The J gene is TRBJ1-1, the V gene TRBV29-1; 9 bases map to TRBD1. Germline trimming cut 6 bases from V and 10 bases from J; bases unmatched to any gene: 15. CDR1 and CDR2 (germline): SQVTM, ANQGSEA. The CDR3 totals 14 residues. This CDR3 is CSVERQGDGSSAFF. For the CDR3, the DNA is TGCAGCGTCGAGAGACAGGGGGATGGATCTTCAGCTTTCTTT.

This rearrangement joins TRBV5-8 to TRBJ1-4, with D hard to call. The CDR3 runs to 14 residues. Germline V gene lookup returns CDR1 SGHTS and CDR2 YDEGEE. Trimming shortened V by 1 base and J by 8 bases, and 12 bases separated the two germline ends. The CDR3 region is CASSLSGTHEKLFF. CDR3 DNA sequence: TGTGCCAGCAGCTTGTCAGGAACCCACGAAAAACTGTTTTTT.